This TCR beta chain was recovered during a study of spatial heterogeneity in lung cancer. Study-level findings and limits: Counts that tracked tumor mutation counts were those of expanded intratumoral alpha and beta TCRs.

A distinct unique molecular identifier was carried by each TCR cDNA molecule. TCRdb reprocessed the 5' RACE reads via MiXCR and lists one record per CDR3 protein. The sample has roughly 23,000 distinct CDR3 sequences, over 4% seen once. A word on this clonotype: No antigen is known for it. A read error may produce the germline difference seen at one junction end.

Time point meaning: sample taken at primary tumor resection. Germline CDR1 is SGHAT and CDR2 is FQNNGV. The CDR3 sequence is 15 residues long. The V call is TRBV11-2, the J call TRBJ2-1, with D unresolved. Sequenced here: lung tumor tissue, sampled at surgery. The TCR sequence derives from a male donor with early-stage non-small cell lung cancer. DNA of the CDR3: TGTGCCAGCAGCTTAGAAGTGGGCCCTTTGGATGAGCGGTTCTTC. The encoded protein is CASSLEVGPLDERFF. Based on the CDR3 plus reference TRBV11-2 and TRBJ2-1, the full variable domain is EAGVAQSPRYKIIEKRQSVAFWCNPISGHATLYWYQQILGQGPKLLIQFQNNGVVDDSQLPKDRFSAERLKGVDSTLKIQPAKLEDSAVYLCASSLEVGPLDERFFGPGTRLTVL.